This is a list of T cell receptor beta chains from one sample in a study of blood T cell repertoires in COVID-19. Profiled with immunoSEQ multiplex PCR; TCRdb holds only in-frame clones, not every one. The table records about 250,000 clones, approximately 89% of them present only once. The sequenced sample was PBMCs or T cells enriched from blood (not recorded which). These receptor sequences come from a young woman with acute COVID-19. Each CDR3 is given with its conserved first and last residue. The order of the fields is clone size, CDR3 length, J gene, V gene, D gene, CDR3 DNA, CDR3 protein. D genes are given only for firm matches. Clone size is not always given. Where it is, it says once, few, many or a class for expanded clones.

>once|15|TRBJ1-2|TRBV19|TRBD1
TGTGCCAGTAGTATAGGAGGCGGACAGGGGAGCGGCTACACCTTC
CASSIGGGQGSGYTF
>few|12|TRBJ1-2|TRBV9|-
TGTGCCAGCAGCCCGAGCCACTATGGCTACACCTTC
CASSPSHYGYTF
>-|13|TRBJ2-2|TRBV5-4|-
TGTGCCAGCAGCTTATCGGGTGGCGGGGAGCTGTTTTTT
CASSLSGGGELFF
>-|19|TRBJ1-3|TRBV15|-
TGTGCCACCAGCAGAGATAAAAGGAGGAATCTCTTCGTGTTTGACACCATATATTTT
CATSRDKRRNLFVFDTIYF
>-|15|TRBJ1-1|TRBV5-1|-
TGCGCCAGCAGCTTGGATGGGGGCAAGAACACTGAAGCTTTCTTT
CASSLDGGKNTEAFF
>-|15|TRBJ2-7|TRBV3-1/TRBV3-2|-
TGTGCCAGCAGCCAAGGGGCAGGGGTCCTCTACGAGCAGTACTTC
CASSQGAGVLYEQYF
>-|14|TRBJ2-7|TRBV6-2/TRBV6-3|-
TGTGCCAGCAGTTACTCACACGGGGCCTACGAGCAGTACTTC
CASSYSHGAYEQYF
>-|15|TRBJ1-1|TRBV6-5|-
TGTGCCAGCAGTCACACTGGGGGGAAGAACACTGAAGCTTTCTTT
CASSHTGGKNTEAFF
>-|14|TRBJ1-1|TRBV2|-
TGTGCCAGCAGTGAACCCGTGGGGACTCCGGGGGCTTTCTTT
CASSEPVGTPGAFF
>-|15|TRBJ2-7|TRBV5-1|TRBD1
TGCGCCAGCAGCTATGAACAGGGGATCGGTGGCGAGCAGTACTTC
CASSYEQGIGGEQYF
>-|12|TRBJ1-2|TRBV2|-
TGTGCCAGCCTGCTCGGGGGATTAAGCTACACCTTC
CASLLGGLSYTF
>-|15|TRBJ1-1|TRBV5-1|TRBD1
TGCGCCAGCAGCACCTCCGGGACAGGAGGGACTGAAGCTTTCTTT
CASSTSGTGGTEAFF
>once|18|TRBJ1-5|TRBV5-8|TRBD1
TGTGCCAGCAGCCCGACGGGACAGGGGAGTGGTAGCAATCAGCCCCAGCATTTT
CASSPTGQGSGSNQPQHF
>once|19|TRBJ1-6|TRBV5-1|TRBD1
TGCGCCAGCAGCTTGGAGTCACAGGGGATCGTTAGGGGCAATTCACCCCTCCACTTT
CASSLESQGIVRGNSPLHF
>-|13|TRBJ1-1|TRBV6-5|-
TGTGCCAGCAGTTACCCCAGGGACACTGAAGCTTTCTTT
CASSYPRDTEAFF
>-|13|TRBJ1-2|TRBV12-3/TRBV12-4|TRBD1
TGTGCCAGCATCCGACAGGGGGCGTGGGGCTACACCTTC
CASIRQGAWGYTF
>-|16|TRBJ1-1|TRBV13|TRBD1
TGTGCCAGCAGCTTAGGCAGGGGGCTCGGGAACACTGAAGCTTTCTTT
CASSLGRGLGNTEAFF
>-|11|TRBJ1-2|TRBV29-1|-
TGCAGCGTGGGAGGGGTAGGTGGCTACACCTTC
CSVGGVGGYTF
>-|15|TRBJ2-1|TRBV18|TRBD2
TGTGCCAGCTCAAGGTATAGCGGGGGTATGAATGAGCAGTTCTTC
CASSRYSGGMNEQFF
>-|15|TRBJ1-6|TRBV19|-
TGTGCCAGTAGTATAACAGGGATTTCGCATTCACCCCTCCACTTT
CASSITGISHSPLHF
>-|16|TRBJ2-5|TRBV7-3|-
TGTGCCAGCAGCTTAGGCCAGCACGGGATCCGGGAGACCCAGTACTTC
CASSLGQHGIRETQYF
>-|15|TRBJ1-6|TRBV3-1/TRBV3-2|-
TGTGCCAGCAGCCAAGTCACGGGCAGGGCCTCACCCCTCCACTTT
CASSQVTGRASPLHF
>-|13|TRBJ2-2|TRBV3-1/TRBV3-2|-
TGTGCCAGCAGCCAAAGAGTGATCGGGGAGCTGTTTTTT
CASSQRVIGELFF
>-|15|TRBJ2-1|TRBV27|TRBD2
TGTGCCAGCAGTTCGAGCGGGGACTACTACAATGAGCAGTTCTTC
CASSSSGDYYNEQFF
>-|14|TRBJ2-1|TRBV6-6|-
TGTGCCAGCAGTTACTCACAGGTTTACAATGAGCAGTTCTTC
CASSYSQVYNEQFF
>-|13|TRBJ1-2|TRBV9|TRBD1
TGTGCCAGCAGCCGGGACAGGGGCAATGGCTACACCTTC
CASSRDRGNGYTF
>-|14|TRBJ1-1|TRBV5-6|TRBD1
TGTGCCAGCAACCGACAGGGCCCGAACACTGAGGCTTTCTTT
CASNRQGPNTEAFF
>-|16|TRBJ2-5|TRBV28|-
TGTGCCAGCAGAGCCATAACTCAGGGTGGGGGGGAGACCCAGTACTTC
CASRAITQGGGETQYF